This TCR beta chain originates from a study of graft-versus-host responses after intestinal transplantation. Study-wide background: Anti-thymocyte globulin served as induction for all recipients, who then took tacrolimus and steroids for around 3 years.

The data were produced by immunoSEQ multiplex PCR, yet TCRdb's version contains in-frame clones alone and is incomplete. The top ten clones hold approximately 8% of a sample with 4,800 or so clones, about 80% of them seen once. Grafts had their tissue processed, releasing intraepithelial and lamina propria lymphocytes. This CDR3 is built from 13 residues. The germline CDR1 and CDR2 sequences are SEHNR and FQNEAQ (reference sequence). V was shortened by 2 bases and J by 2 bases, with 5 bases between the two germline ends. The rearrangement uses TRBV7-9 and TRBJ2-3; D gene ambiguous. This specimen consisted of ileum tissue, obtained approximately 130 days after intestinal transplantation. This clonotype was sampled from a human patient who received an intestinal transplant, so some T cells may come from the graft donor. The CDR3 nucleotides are TGTGCCAGCAGCTTACTCCCCACAGATACGCAGTATTTT. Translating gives CASSLLPTDTQYF.